Below, 10 T cell receptor beta chains from the same sample are listed, as sequenced in a study of blood T cell repertoires in COVID-19 (TCRdb year 2020). Library preparation employed the immunoSEQ multiplex PCR assay. The immuneACCESS repertoire file appears here via TCRdb, limited to in-frame rearrangements. These files lack a portion of the clones; in checked studies, under half of the deficit traces to unresolved V genes, and the cause of the others is not known. The sample table records about 28,000 clones; 87% of these occur just once. Roughly 5.4% of the sample comes from the top ten. The sequencing input was peripheral blood. Every receptor here comes from a man aged 55 to 69 with active COVID-19.

Points on this clone: Other DNA sequences within the sample encode an identical CDR3. This sequence joins TRBV11-2 and TRBJ2-3; D not certain. The CDR3 runs to 12 residues. Trimming pared 5 bases from V and 0 bases from J, leaving 3 bases between. Germline loops: CDR1 SGHAT, CDR2 FQNNGV. CDR3 amino acids: CASSPSTDTQYF. The DNA of the CDR3 is TGTGCCAGCAGCCCGAGCACAGATACGCAGTATTTT.

The chain carries TRBV4-1 and TRBJ1-2; D is ambiguous. Per the germline V gene, CDR1 is MGHRA and CDR2 is YSYEKL. Trimming stripped 1 base from V and 4 bases from J, with 10 bases between. The CDR3 is 14 amino acids. The CDR3 DNA reads as TGCGCCAGCAGCCAAGTGCTAAGCGCCTATGGCTACACCTTC. Translated, it gives CASSQVLSAYGYTF.

The sample holds a few counts of this clone. This sequence joins TRBV3-1 (or the pseudogene TRBV3-2) and TRBJ1-5, with 8 nucleotides matching TRBD1. This CDR3 is 15 amino acids long. Trimming removed 6 bases from V and 4 bases from J; junction bases left unmatched: 8. Germline CDR1 reads LGHDT; CDR2 reads YNNKEL (reference sequence). This CDR3 is CASSPQGAGNQPQHF. For the CDR3, the DNA is TGTGCCAGCAGTCCTCAGGGGGCGGGAAATCAGCCCCAGCATTTT.

This chain uses TRBV7-9 with TRBJ1-3; 7 nucleotides agree with TRBD1. Germline V gene lookup returns CDR1 SEHNR and CDR2 FQNEAQ (reference sequence). The CDR3 loop spans 18 amino acids. With 5 bases clipped from V and 1 base from J, the junction kept 14 bases outside the gene matches. CDR3 DNA sequence: TGTGCCAGCAGCCGGCTTCTAACCGGGACAGTTTCTGGAAACACCATATATTTT. It is translated as CASSRLLTGTVSGNTIYF.

The chain uses TRBV15 and TRBJ2-1; 7 nucleotides agree with TRBD2. This CDR3 is 14 amino acids long. Germline V gene data show CDR1 as LNHNV and CDR2 as YYDKDF (reference sequence). Trimming cost V 0 bases and J 5 bases; bases outside gene matches: 1. The CDR3 region is CATSRDLADNEQFF. The DNA of the CDR3 is TGTGCCACCAGCAGAGATCTAGCGGACAATGAGCAGTTCTTC.

The chain links TRBV7-9 to TRBJ2-7, with 8 bases fitting TRBD1. CDR1 is SEHNR and CDR2 is FQNEAQ in the germline V gene (reference sequence). There are 14 residues in the CDR3. V dropped 5 bases and J dropped 2; count of bases not matched to a gene: 5. Here the CDR3 reads CASSPGTGPYEQYF. The CDR3, as DNA: TGTGCCAGCAGCCCCGGGACAGGCCCCTACGAGCAGTACTTC.

V is TRBV3-1 (or the pseudogene TRBV3-2) and J is TRBJ1-3, with 7 bases lining up with TRBD1. V was clipped by 5 bases and J by 4 bases; unmatched bases: 8. The CDR3 consists of 15 residues. Germline CDR1 LGHDT, CDR2 YNNKEL (reference sequence). CDR3 bases: TGTGCCAGCAGCTCACAGGGGTTAACGGGAAACACCATATATTTT. This gives the protein CASSSQGLTGNTIYF.

This chain uses TRBV9 with TRBJ2-1; tentatively, D is TRBD2 (6 bases). The CDR3 length is 14 residues. Trimming removed 1 base from V and 8 bases from J, with 13 bases in between. Germline V CDR1 and CDR2: SGDLS, YYNGEE. CDR3: CASSVRDWGDEQFF. Here the CDR3 DNA reads TGTGCCAGCAGCGTACGAGACTGGGGGGATGAGCAGTTCTTC.

The rearrangement links TRBV11-1 to TRBJ2-7; D is possibly TRBD1 (6 bases). Per germline, CDR1 SGHAT and CDR2 FQDESV (reference sequence). The CDR3 contains 13 residues. V dropped 1 base and J dropped 4 bases, with 8 bases sitting between them. CDR3 sequence reads: CASSLVGGYEQYF. The CDR3 coding sequence is TGTGCCAGCAGCTTAGTAGGGGGATACGAGCAGTACTTC.

The chain joins TRBV7-6 to TRBJ2-2, with D possibly matching TRBD1 (5 bases). CDR3 length: 16 amino acids. V was clipped by 1 base and J by 5 bases, with 14 bases between them. Looked up from germline, CDR1 is SGHVS and CDR2 is FNYEAQ. In DNA form, the CDR3 reads TGTGCCAGCAGCTTAGAGCGTCTGCAGGGTACCGGGGAGCTGTTTTTT. Amino acids: CASSLERLQGTGELFF.